The rows below give T cell receptor beta chains drawn from one sample of a study of blood T cell repertoires in COVID-19. Profiling relied on immunoSEQ multiplex PCR, and the TCRdb table lists in-frame clones only, not all of them. Of 200,000 to 300,000 clones in the sample, about 79% were seen once. Sequences were obtained from peripheral blood. The receptor source for this set is a man aged 40-50 years who had recovered from COVID-19. CDR3s include the opening cysteine and the closing phenylalanine or tryptophan. D genes are given only for firm matches. For some rows the clone size is stated as once, few or many, or as a class when expanded; others skip it.

CDR3aa | CDR3nt | d_gene | j_gene | abundance | v_gene
CASSPHPQGSYEQYF | TGTGCCAGCAGCCCCCACCCGCAGGGATCCTACGAGCAGTACTTC | NA | TRBJ2-7 | NA | TRBV5-4
CASSLAGGAYEQYF | TGTGCCAGCAGCTTGGCGGGAGGGGCCTACGAGCAGTACTTC | TRBD2 | TRBJ2-7 | NA | TRBV5-5
CSAAHGQETQYF | TGCAGCGCCGCCCACGGCCAAGAGACCCAGTACTTC | NA | TRBJ2-5 | NA | TRBV29-1
CASSISGGRGPGELFF | TGTGCCAGCAGCATCTCGGGCGGGAGAGGACCCGGGGAGCTGTTTTTT | TRBD2 | TRBJ2-2 | NA | TRBV4-2
CAISGRGRRTDTQYF | TGTGCCATCAGTGGCAGGGGGAGGCGCACAGATACGCAGTATTTT | NA | TRBJ2-3 | NA | TRBV10-3
CASSLTGGGGNEQFF | TGTGCCAGCAGCTTGACAGGGGGCGGAGGCAATGAGCAGTTCTTC | TRBD1 | TRBJ2-1 | NA | TRBV5-4
CASSFTSGSGEQYF | TGCGCCAGCAGCTTCACTAGCGGGAGTGGCGAGCAGTACTTC | TRBD2 | TRBJ2-7 | NA | TRBV5-1
CASGTGGLETQYF | TGTGCCAGCGGGACAGGGGGACTGGAGACCCAGTACTTC | TRBD1 | TRBJ2-5 | NA | TRBV3-1/TRBV3-2
CASSLVRYGYTF | TGTGCCAGCAGCTTAGTTCGCTATGGCTACACCTTC | NA | TRBJ1-2 | NA | TRBV7-2
CASSQGRGASGYTF | TGTGCCAGCAGCCAAGGACGGGGGGCGAGTGGCTACACCTTC | NA | TRBJ1-2 | NA | TRBV14
CASSERTGSSYNEQFF | TGCGCCAGCAGCGAGAGGACAGGTAGCTCCTACAATGAGCAGTTCTTC | TRBD1 | TRBJ2-1 | NA | TRBV5-1
CASSLVAGGPLYEQYF | TGTGCCAGCAGCTTAGTTGCAGGGGGCCCCCTCTACGAGCAGTACTTC | TRBD1 | TRBJ2-7 | NA | TRBV7-8
CASSQILGGHEWSNQPQHF | TGCGCCAGCAGCCAAATACTAGGAGGTCACGAATGGAGCAATCAGCCCCAGCATTTT | NA | TRBJ1-5 | NA | TRBV4-3
CASSRLVSEQFF | TGTGCCAGCAGTCGACTAGTTTCTGAGCAGTTCTTC | NA | TRBJ2-1 | NA | TRBV6-2/TRBV6-3
CASTTGLAGGYNEQFF | TGTGCCAGTACTACCGGACTAGCGGGGGGCTACAATGAGCAGTTCTTC | TRBD2 | TRBJ2-1 | few | TRBV19
CASSLAPSGVVNEQFF | TGTGCCAGCAGCTTAGCACCTAGCGGGGTTGTGAATGAGCAGTTCTTC | TRBD2 | TRBJ2-1 | many | TRBV7-8
CASKASGEQETQYF | TGTGCCAGCAAGGCTAGCGGGGAACAAGAGACCCAGTACTTC | TRBD2 | TRBJ2-5 | NA | TRBV6-5
CSVEGGLAGASDTQYF | TGCAGCGTTGAAGGCGGTCTAGCGGGAGCTTCAGATACGCAGTATTTT | TRBD2 | TRBJ2-3 | NA | TRBV29-1
CASSYTSSGGQSKFRETQYF | TGTGCCAGCAGTTACACGAGTAGCGGGGGGCAGTCGAAGTTTAGAGAGACCCAGTACTTC | TRBD2 | TRBJ2-5 | many | TRBV6-2/TRBV6-3
CASSVEPQGEKLFF | TGTGCCAGCAGCGTAGAACCCCAGGGGGAAAAACTGTTTTTT | NA | TRBJ1-4 | NA | TRBV9
CASRPIRGGFDEQFF | TGTGCCAGCAGACCCATTAGAGGAGGGTTCGATGAGCAGTTCTTC | NA | TRBJ2-1 | NA | TRBV14
CASSPSAGPISYEQYF | TGTGCCAGCAGCCCATCGGCGGGACCGATCTCCTACGAGCAGTACTTC | NA | TRBJ2-7 | NA | TRBV27
CASSQDGTGGDQPQHF | TGCGCCAGCAGCCAAGATGGGACAGGGGGCGATCAGCCCCAGCATTTT | TRBD1 | TRBJ1-5 | NA | TRBV4-3
CASREQGADYGYTF | TGTGCCAGTAGGGAACAGGGGGCTGACTATGGCTACACCTTC | TRBD1 | TRBJ1-2 | NA | TRBV19
CASSQDRDSPLHF | TGTGCCAGCAGCCAGGACAGGGATTCACCCCTCCACTTT | TRBD1 | TRBJ1-6 | once | TRBV12-3/TRBV12-4
CASSRGEGDSPLHF | TGTGCCAGCAGTCGCGGGGAGGGCGACTCACCCCTCCACTTT | NA | TRBJ1-6 | NA | TRBV6-5
CASSFLQGESYYTF | TGTGCCAGCAGTTTCCTACAGGGAGAATCCTACTACACCTTC | NA | TRBJ1-2 | NA | TRBV28
CASSLDSLRETQYF | TGTGCCAGCAGTTTAGACAGCCTGAGGGAGACCCAGTACTTC | NA | TRBJ2-5 | NA | TRBV27
CASSSTGAYGYTF | TGTGCCAGCAGTTCCACAGGGGCCTATGGCTACACCTTC | TRBD1 | TRBJ1-2 | NA | TRBV6-5
CASSFEGIVGYTF | TGTGCCAGCAGTTTCGAGGGCATCGTTGGCTACACCTTC | NA | TRBJ1-2 | NA | TRBV12-3/TRBV12-4
CASSPFSYNTGELFF | TGTGCCAGCAGTCCCTTCAGTTACAACACCGGGGAGCTGTTTTTT | NA | TRBJ2-2 | NA | TRBV6-5
CSVEDLRQTFTDTQYF | TGCAGCGTTGAAGATCTCCGGCAGACTTTCACAGATACGCAGTATTTT | NA | TRBJ2-3 | NA | TRBV29-1
CASLATGERNTEAFF | TGTGCCAGTTTGGCGACAGGGGAACGGAACACTGAAGCTTTCTTT | TRBD1 | TRBJ1-1 | NA | TRBV19
CASSQGAPFAFF | TGTGCCAGCAGTCAGGGGGCACCTTTTGCTTTCTTT | TRBD1 | TRBJ1-1 | NA | TRBV6-2/TRBV6-3
CASSLKESSPLHF | TGTGCCAGCAGTTTAAAGGAGAGTTCACCCCTCCACTTT | NA | TRBJ1-6 | NA | TRBV12-3/TRBV12-4
CASSDTYRGRRYEQYF | TGTGCCAGCAGTGACACATACAGGGGGCGCAGGTACGAGCAGTACTTC | TRBD1 | TRBJ2-7 | NA | TRBV25-1
CASSFTGGPDGHEQYF | TGTGCCAGCAGCTTTACAGGGGGACCTGACGGCCACGAGCAGTACTTC | TRBD1 | TRBJ2-7 | few | TRBV5-5
CASSPGQDPNYGYTF | TGTGCCAGCTCACCAGGACAGGATCCTAACTATGGCTACACCTTC | TRBD1 | TRBJ1-2 | NA | TRBV18
CASSSPLQAGTNEQFF | TGTGCCAGCAGTTCCCCTTTGCAAGCGGGGACCAATGAGCAGTTCTTC | TRBD2 | TRBJ2-1 | few | TRBV6-5
CASRRQGGYEQYF | TGTGCCAGCAGAAGACAGGGGGGCTACGAGCAGTACTTC | TRBD1 | TRBJ2-7 | NA | TRBV27
CASSPPSRQVGEQFF | TGTGCCAGCAGCCCGCCATCCCGACAGGTTGGTGAGCAGTTCTTC | NA | TRBJ2-1 | NA | TRBV7-9
CASSVGGWEFSPGELFF | TGTGCCAGTAGCGTGGGGGGGTGGGAATTCAGCCCCGGGGAGCTGTTTTTT | TRBD2 | TRBJ2-2 | NA | TRBV19
CAISEDRPGTPYNEQFF | TGTGCCATCAGTGAGGATCGTCCAGGGACTCCCTACAATGAGCAGTTCTTC | NA | TRBJ2-1 | once | TRBV10-3
CASRSRQGPHTEAFF | TGTGCCAGCAGGTCCAGACAGGGGCCGCACACTGAAGCTTTCTTT | TRBD1 | TRBJ1-1 | NA | TRBV13
CASSIRWDSYTDTQYF | TGTGCCAGTAGTATTCGTTGGGACAGCTACACAGATACGCAGTATTTT | TRBD1 | TRBJ2-3 | NA | TRBV19
CASSPGTSGRYEQYF | TGTGCCAGCAGCCCAGGGACTAGCGGGAGGTACGAGCAGTACTTC | TRBD2 | TRBJ2-7 | NA | TRBV9
CAVSKSRAAFLNLNTEAFF | TGTGCCGTGAGTAAGTCTCGTGCGGCTTTCCTCAACTTGAACACTGAAGCTTTCTTT | NA | TRBJ1-1 | NA | TRBV19
CASSFGYEQYF | TGTGCCAGCAGTTTCGGCTACGAGCAGTACTTC | NA | TRBJ2-7 | NA | TRBV12-3/TRBV12-4